The 22 T cell receptor beta chains given below trace back to one sample, sequenced in a study of T cell responses to AZD1222 COVID-19 vaccine. Using immunoSEQ multiplex PCR, the repertoire was profiled, and TCRdb retains in-frame clones only, with some absent. This table holds under 120,000 clones, approximately 96% found once. The sequenced sample was peripheral blood, obtained on day 0 of AZD1222 vaccination. These TCRs come from an adult in good health.

The CDR3 DNA is TGTGCCAGCAGTGTTGATGGGAGTAAGAGCTCCTATAATTCACCCCTCCACTTT. This encodes CASSVDGSKSSYNSPLHF. The chain links TRBV2 to TRBJ1-6; D is ambiguous. The CDR3 runs to 18 residues. Trimming took off 4 bases at V and 0 bases at J, with 16 bases between the two ends. Germline CDR1 SNHLY, CDR2 FYNNEI. Looking up the rest from reference TRBV2 and TRBJ1-6 gives the full variable domain: EPEVTQTPSHQVTQMGQEVILRCVPISNHLYFYWYRQILGQKVEFLVSFYNNEISEKSEIFDDQFSVERPDGSNFTLKIRSTKLEDSAMYFCASSVDGSKSSYNSPLHFGNGTRLTVT.

The chain couples TRBV6-5 to TRBJ1-5; D unresolved. CDR3 length equals 15 residues. Trimming stripped 0 bases from V and 2 bases from J, with 8 bases between. Germline values: CDR1 MNHEY, CDR2 SVGAGI. In DNA form, the CDR3 reads TGTGCCAGCAGTTACTCCGTATCCGGCAATCAGCCCCAGCATTTT. This codes for CASSYSVSGNQPQHF.

In its sample, this clone was seen once. The chain joins TRBV19 to TRBJ1-1; possible D gene TRBD1, 5 bases. V was shortened by 7 bases and J by 5 bases, with 23 bases between the two germline ends. The CDR3 is 16 residues long. The V gene's germline CDR1 is LNHDA and CDR2 SQIVND (reference sequence). CDR3 DNA: TGTGCCAGTATCACTCCCTCTTGGAGGGGAGGGACTGAAGCTTTCTTT. It specifies CASITPSWRGGTEAFF.

The genes are TRBV7-2 and TRBJ1-5; 9 bases are a match to TRBD1. The CDR3 has 15 amino acids. Per germline, CDR1 SGHTA and CDR2 FQGNSA. Trimming removed 5 bases from V and 7 bases from J; junction bases left unmatched: 9. CDR3 DNA sequence: TGTGCCAGCAGCCATAGGACAGGGGCACAACAGCCCCAGCATTTT. Its translation: CASSHRTGAQQPQHF.

This chain uses TRBV9 with TRBJ1-2, with TRBD1 identical over 10 bases. From germline, CDR1 is SGDLS and CDR2 YYNGEE. The ends lost 2 bases at V and 8 bases at J; junction bases unmatched: 3. This CDR3 has 13 amino acids. CDR3 DNA sequence: TGTGCCAGCAGCGTCGGGACAGGGGACGGCTACACCTTC. Protein: CASSVGTGDGYTF.

This chain connects TRBV27 to TRBJ1-6; unclear D gene. CDR1 and CDR2 from the germline V gene are MNHEY and SMNVEV (reference sequence). This CDR3 has 14 amino acids. V dropped 3 bases and J dropped 7 bases, with 10 bases sitting between them. This chain's CDR3 is CASSLVAANSPLHF. CDR3 sequence (DNA): TGTGCCAGCAGTTTGGTGGCAGCAAATTCACCCCTCCACTTT.

This clone was picked up one time. The rearrangement links TRBV28 to TRBJ1-2; D not certain. The CDR3 runs 16 residues. CDR1 MDHEN and CDR2 SYDVKM come from the germline V gene. V was trimmed by 5 bases and J by 0 bases, leaving 16 bases between them. The CDR3 DNA reads as TGTGCCAGCAGTACGATTCGAAGGGTGGCTAACTATGGCTACACCTTC. Translation gives CASSTIRRVANYGYTF.

This chain connects TRBV28 to TRBJ1-1, with D maybe TRBD1 (6 bases). V lost 5 bases and J lost 0, with 13 bases in between. The germline gives CDR1 MDHEN, CDR2 SYDVKM. This CDR3 contains 15 residues. CDR3 sequence: CASSAPGTLNTEAFF. Here the CDR3 DNA reads TGTGCCAGCAGTGCCCCCGGGACACTGAACACTGAAGCTTTCTTT. Complete variable domain (other parts from reference TRBV28 and TRBJ1-1): DVKVTQSSRYLVKRTGEKVFLECVQDMDHENMFWYRQDPGLGLRLIYFSYDVKMKEKGDIPEGYSVSREKKERFSLILESASTNQTSMYLCASSAPGTLNTEAFFGQGTRLTVV.

The rearrangement uses TRBV28 and TRBJ2-7, with D hard to call. Germline values: CDR1 MDHEN, CDR2 SYDVKM. V was clipped by 7 bases and J by 2 bases, with 12 bases between them. The CDR3 has 13 residues. CDR3 bases: TGTGCCAGCACCCCCCAAGGGACCTACGAGCAGTACTTC. It yields the protein CASTPQGTYEQYF.

The chain employs TRBV7-2 and TRBJ2-7, with TRBD2 as a possible D gene (5 bases). The germline CDR1 and CDR2 sequences are SGHTA and FQGNSA. The CDR3 has 12 residues. V lost 5 bases and J lost 7, with 12 bases in between. The CDR3 DNA reads as TGTGCCAGCAGCCGAGGGCAGTGGGAGCAGTACTTC. It yields the protein CASSRGQWEQYF.

The CDR3 coding sequence is TGTGCCAGCAGATCTCTAGAGACCCAGTACTTC. Translating it yields CASRSLETQYF. The rearrangement joins TRBV6-5 to TRBJ2-5, with no clear D. The ends were cut back, 6 bases at V and 4 bases at J, with 6 bases in the middle. The CDR3 covers 11 residues. Germline loops: CDR1 MNHEY, CDR2 SVGAGI.

V gene TRBV4-3 combines with J gene TRBJ1-3; D is possibly TRBD1 (6 bases). CDR3 length equals 16 residues. The ends were cut back, 1 base at V and 0 bases at J, with 10 bases in the middle. CDR1 and CDR2 (germline): LGHNA, YSLEER. CDR3 nucleotide sequence: TGCGCCAGCAGCCAAGCTCGGGACACCTCTGGAAACACCATATATTTT. Protein: CASSQARDTSGNTIYF.

The genes are TRBV4-3 and TRBJ1-4; 8 nucleotides line up with TRBD1. V gave up 3 bases and J gave up 6 bases; unmatched junction bases: 3. CDR1 and CDR2 from the germline V gene are LGHNA and YSLEER. The CDR3 spans 14 residues. CDR3 sequence reads: CASSQETGDEKLFF. The CDR3 coding sequence is TGCGCCAGCAGCCAGGAGACAGGGGATGAAAAACTGTTTTTT.

The chain has TRBV27 and TRBJ2-1; 8 bases agree with TRBD1. With 4 bases clipped from V and 4 bases from J, the junction kept 6 bases outside the gene matches. Germline values: CDR1 MNHEY, CDR2 SMNVEV (reference sequence). The CDR3 spans 15 residues. CDR3 bases: TGTGCCAGCAGTTCCGGACAGGGCGCATACAATGAGCAGTTCTTC. Translated: CASSSGQGAYNEQFF.

The chain carries TRBV7-2 and TRBJ1-2; the D is unclear. Germline V CDR1 and CDR2: SGHTA, FQGNSA. This CDR3 has 11 residues. The ends were cut back, 3 bases at V and 8 bases at J, with 7 bases in the middle. Written as DNA, the CDR3 is TGTGCCAGCAGCTTGATTAGAGGCTACACCTTC. Amino acid sequence: CASSLIRGYTF.

This chain joins TRBV2 and TRBJ2-1; D is undetermined. Per the germline V gene, CDR1 is SNHLY and CDR2 is FYNNEI. The CDR3 contains 10 residues. The ends were cut back, 8 bases at V and 7 bases at J, with 6 bases in the middle. Here the CDR3 DNA reads TGTGCCAGCGGAAGTAATGAGCAGTTCTTC. Translating it yields CASGSNEQFF.

The genes are TRBV7-9 and TRBJ2-7; 7 bases are a match to TRBD1. J gave up 5 bases and V 4 bases, and 5 bases lay outside the gene matches. The V gene's germline CDR1 is SEHNR and CDR2 FQNEAQ (reference sequence). CDR3 size: 13 residues. The CDR3 is CASSYRDRNEQYF. CDR3 nucleotides: TGTGCCAGCAGCTACCGGGACAGAAACGAGCAGTACTTC. Together with reference TRBV7-9 and TRBJ2-7, the CDR3 gives the full variable domain: DTGVSQNPRHKITKRGQNVTFRCDPISEHNRLYWYRQTLGQGPEFLTYFQNEAQLEKSRLLSDRFSAERPKGSFSTLEIQRTEQGDSAMYLCASSYRDRNEQYFGPGTRLTVT.

The rearrangement joins TRBV10-3 to TRBJ2-1; D call uncertain. The CDR3 runs to 17 residues. V shed 5 bases and J shed 5 bases, with 22 bases lying between them. Per the germline V gene, CDR1 is ENHRY and CDR2 is SYGVKD. The CDR3 is CAISPFRPTGGDNEQFF. The DNA for the CDR3 is TGTGCCATCAGTCCTTTCAGGCCCACTGGTGGGGACAATGAGCAGTTCTTC.

This sequence joins TRBV5-1 and TRBJ2-7; 10 bases fit TRBD2. This CDR3 region has 14 residues. The junction had 4 bases not matched to a gene; V was cut back by 2 bases and J by 5 bases. Germline-derived CDR1 and CDR2 are SGHRS and YFSETQ. The CDR3, as DNA: TGCGCCAGCAGCTTAGGGCTAGCGGGAGACGAGCAGTACTTC. This translates into CASSLGLAGDEQYF.

Note on this clone: No conserved phenylalanine or tryptophan ends this CDR3, so it is likely a read error. Because the CDR3's place on the DNA is in doubt, the DNA is left out and the CDR3 is given as listed by TCRdb. V usage is TRBV12-2 and J usage is TRBJ1-1. TRBV12-2 is given as a pseudogene. The CDR3 length is 10 residues, termini included. The CDR3 loop reads CASRSGLTSC.

Here the CDR3 DNA reads TGCGCCAGCAGCCAAGGCACGGGGTCTAGAACCTACGAGCAGTACTTC. Translated: CASSQGTGSRTYEQYF. V is TRBV4-1 and J is TRBJ2-7; weak D call: TRBD2 (5 bases). Germline lookup yields CDR1 MGHRA and CDR2 YSYEKL. The CDR3 extends over 16 amino acids. V lost 1 base to trimming and J lost 2 bases, with 15 bases between them.

The chain is built from TRBV19 and TRBJ1-5; TRBD1 is a possible D gene (6 bases). V was pared by 4 bases and J by 3 bases, with 13 bases between. CDR3 length equals 15 residues. The germline CDR1 and CDR2 sequences are LNHDA and SQIVND (reference sequence). CDR3 loop: CASSTPGALNQPQHF. The CDR3, as DNA: TGTGCCAGTAGTACCCCAGGGGCCCTCAATCAGCCCCAGCATTTT.